The 6 T cell receptor beta chains presented below share a single source sample, sequenced in a study of blood T cell repertoires in COVID-19. Profiling relied on immunoSEQ multiplex PCR, and the TCRdb table lists in-frame clones only, not all of them. This sample has about 120,000 clones; roughly four fifths occur once, and the top ten carry 7.9%. The sequenced sample was peripheral blood. Receptor source: a human donor in a cohort sampled during active COVID-19.

Only one count was recorded for this clone. This chain links TRBV9 with TRBJ2-7, with 8 positions matching TRBD2. Trimming at V came to 5 bases and at J to 3 bases, leaving 10 bases not matched to a gene. Germline CDR1 SGDLS, CDR2 YYNGEE. The CDR3 consists of 15 residues. CDR3 nucleotide sequence: TGTGCCAGCAGTCCCACTCCTAGCGGGCTCTACGAGCAGTACTTC. Protein product: CASSPTPSGLYEQYF.

The chain is built from TRBV5-1 and TRBJ2-6; 8 bases align to TRBD2. V shed 4 bases and J 2 bases; nucleotides not matched to a gene: 2. Germline values: CDR1 SGHRS, CDR2 YFSETQ. The CDR3 is 15 residues long. CDR3 residues: CASSPGGPGANVLTF. The CDR3 DNA reads TGCGCCAGCAGCCCGGGGGGGCCTGGGGCCAACGTCCTGACTTTC.

The chain has TRBV7-9 and TRBJ2-7; 8 bases match TRBD1. This CDR3 comprises 13 residues. V shed 5 bases and J 6 bases; nucleotides not matched to a gene: 6. Germline values: CDR1 SEHNR, CDR2 FQNEAQ (reference sequence). The CDR3, as DNA: TGTGCCAGCAGCCCGGACAGGGCTCTCGAGCAGTACTTC. It encodes CASSPDRALEQYF. The whole variable domain, remainder taken from reference TRBV7-9 and TRBJ2-7, is DTGVSQNPRHKITKRGQNVTFRCDPISEHNRLYWYRQTLGQGPEFLTYFQNEAQLEKSRLLSDRFSAERPKGSFSTLEIQRTEQGDSAMYLCASSPDRALEQYFGPGTRLTVT.

The chain couples TRBV2 to TRBJ2-7; D may be TRBD1 (6 bases). CDR1 is SNHLY, CDR2 FYNNEI, per germline. V was shortened by 2 bases and J by 4 bases, with 12 bases between the two germline ends. This CDR3 region has 14 residues. The CDR3 sequence: CASSEPGHEYEQYF. CDR3 nucleotide sequence: TGTGCCAGCAGTGAACCGGGACACGAGTACGAGCAGTACTTC.

The chain combines TRBV15 with TRBJ2-5; TRBD2 matches 8 bases. CDR1 is LNHNV, CDR2 YYDKDF, per germline (reference sequence). V lost 5 bases, J lost 2 bases, and 7 bases stayed unmatched. CDR3 length equals 15 residues. CDR3 region: CATSGLLAAQETQYF. Written as DNA, the CDR3 is TGTGCCACCAGCGGGCTACTAGCGGCGCAAGAGACCCAGTACTTC.

CDR3 amino acids: CASSRHPLRCYEQYF. The CDR3 DNA is TGTGCCAGCAGCCGACACCCTCTCAGGTGCTACGAGCAGTACTTC. The gene calls are TRBV12-1 and TRBJ2-7; the table names TRBD1, a call not compared with the DNA. TRBV12-1 corresponds to a pseudogene. The CDR3 covers 15 residues.